This T cell receptor (beta chain) is from a study of blood T cells in healthy people across ages. Russia was home to the donors, healthy Caucasian individuals aged about 6 to 90. The CDR3 totals 16 residues. Trimming took 4 bases from V and 1 from J; bases not matched to a gene: 7. Germline assignment: CDR1 LNHNV and CDR2 YYDKDF (reference sequence). The authors ran a second PCR of about 7 to 11 cycles using a sample-barcoded 5' primer and a J-beta primer mix. TCRdb analysed the 5' RACE reads with MiXCR anew, one entry per CDR3 protein. The sample gives about 640,000 distinct CDR3 sequences, approximately 50% of which show up once; over 30% is in the top ten. Concerning this clonotype: What it binds is not known.

Study-wide results and limits: Greater diversity and more naive CD4+ cells were seen in long-lived donors than in aged donors.

The rearrangement links TRBV15 to TRBJ2-5; 9 bases map to TRBD1. The clonotype originates from a man in his sixties in good health. The sample comprised blood. CDR3 sequence: CATSKGGQGTQETQYF. CDR3 nucleotide sequence: TGTGCCACCAGCAAAGGGGGACAGGGAACCCAAGAGACCCAGTACTTC.